These T cell receptor beta chains were read from a single sample in a study of T-cell reconstitution after alpha-beta-depleted transplantation in children. TCRdb recomputed calls from the PCR reads with MiXCR, one row per CDR3 protein. This sample has 440,000 or so distinct CDR3 sequences; over 40% occur once, and the top ten carry roughly a quarter. The sample consisted of PBMCs, taken before TCRalphabeta/CD19-depleted stem cell transplant. These receptor sequences come from a girl aged 2-15 years with aplastic anemia, due to receive a stem cell transplant. Both conserved end residues are part of each CDR3. Fields, in order: clone size, V gene, J gene, D gene, CDR3 DNA, CDR3 protein. D genes are given only for firm matches. Clone size is shown for a subset of rows, as once, few, many or a class of expanded clone.

size: few
V: TRBV20-1
J: TRBJ2-1
D: TRBD2
DNA: TGCAGTGCTAGAGGGGGGGCTAGCGGGACCTACAATGAGCAGTTCTTC
CDR3: CSARGGASGTYNEQFF

size: few
V: TRBV6-6
J: TRBJ1-1
D: -
DNA: TGTGCCAGCAGTTACAGGGAGTACACTGAAGCTTTCTTT
CDR3: CASSYREYTEAFF

size: few
V: TRBV5-1
J: TRBJ2-3
D: -
DNA: TGCGCCAGCAGCTTCTTCTCGCGCACAGATACGCAGTATTTT
CDR3: CASSFFSRTDTQYF

size: -
V: TRBV6-1
J: TRBJ2-7
D: -
DNA: TGTGCCAGCAGTCCCGACAGGAATGGCTACGAGCAGTACTTC
CDR3: CASSPDRNGYEQYF

size: -
V: TRBV7-8
J: TRBJ2-5
D: TRBD2
DNA: TGTGCCAGCAGCCCACGACTAGCGGGGGCCGAGAGGGGTCGCACCCAGTACTTC
CDR3: CASSPRLAGAERGRTQYF

size: -
V: TRBV7-9
J: TRBJ2-1
D: TRBD2
DNA: TGTGCCAGCAGCGACACTCTAGCGGGGCTCTACAATGAGCAGTTCTTC
CDR3: CASSDTLAGLYNEQFF

size: few
V: TRBV7-9
J: TRBJ2-7
D: -
DNA: TGTGCCAGCAGCGCAACCTACGAGCAGTACTTC
CDR3: CASSATYEQYF

size: -
V: TRBV7-9
J: TRBJ2-5
D: -
DNA: TGTGCCAGCAGCTTATTGATAGTTCAAGAGACCCAGTACTTC
CDR3: CASSLLIVQETQYF

size: few
V: TRBV3-1
J: TRBJ2-7
D: -
DNA: TGTGCCAGCAGCCAAGCCCCCCCGACGGTCTACTCCTACGAGCAGTACTTC
CDR3: CASSQAPPTVYSYEQYF

size: -
V: TRBV20-1
J: TRBJ2-1
D: -
DNA: TGCAGTGCCAAAAGGGGGGGGCATGAGCAGTTCTTC
CDR3: CSAKRGGHEQFF

size: many
V: TRBV6-6
J: TRBJ2-7
D: TRBD2
DNA: TGTGCCAGCAGTTACCTGGGGACTAGCGGGAGGGCCCGGGAGCAGTACTTC
CDR3: CASSYLGTSGRAREQYF

size: few
V: TRBV20-1
J: TRBJ1-6
D: -
DNA: TGCAGTGCTAGAGACCAGGTTATCTATAATTCACCCCTCCACTTT
CDR3: CSARDQVIYNSPLHF

size: -
V: TRBV15
J: TRBJ2-7
D: -
DNA: TGTGCCACCAGCTGGGCAGAAACCTACGAGCAGTACTTC
CDR3: CATSWAETYEQYF

size: -
V: TRBV7-9
J: TRBJ1-1
D: -
DNA: TGTGCCAGCAGCTTTGAGGGTTCGGGCACTGAAGCTTTCTTT
CDR3: CASSFEGSGTEAFF

size: -
V: TRBV28
J: TRBJ2-1
D: -
DNA: TGTGCCAGCAGTTTCGGGCAGGGGAGCAGTAGTGAGCAGTTCTTC
CDR3: CASSFGQGSSSEQFF

size: -
V: TRBV3-1
J: TRBJ2-3
D: -
DNA: TGTGCCAGCAGCCAAGCTCCTTTGGGGGCAGATACGCAGTATTTT
CDR3: CASSQAPLGADTQYF

size: few
V: TRBV7-2
J: TRBJ2-4
D: TRBD1
DNA: TGTGCCAGCAGCTTCCGAGGGGGCCAAAACATTCAGTACTTC
CDR3: CASSFRGGQNIQYF

size: few
V: TRBV7-9
J: TRBJ2-7
D: -
DNA: TGTGCCAGCAGCCCAAACCGGCCGGCTTTGGTTACCTACGAGCAGTACTTC
CDR3: CASSPNRPALVTYEQYF

size: -
V: TRBV7-2
J: TRBJ2-1
D: -
DNA: TGTGCCAGCAGCTTAGTCCGGGAGTCAGGCAATGAGCAGTTCTTC
CDR3: CASSLVRESGNEQFF

size: -
V: TRBV12-3/TRBV12-4
J: TRBJ2-5
D: -
DNA: TGTGCCAGCAGTTTAATTGGGACAAGACAAGAGACCCAGTACTTC
CDR3: CASSLIGTRQETQYF

size: -
V: TRBV20-1
J: TRBJ2-7
D: TRBD1
DNA: TGCAGTGCCGCACCGGGACAGGGGCGGGACGAGCAGTACTTC
CDR3: CSAAPGQGRDEQYF

size: -
V: TRBV20-1
J: TRBJ2-7
D: -
DNA: TGCAGTGCTATGGGACACCCCGGAAGGTCCTACGAGCAGTACTTC
CDR3: CSAMGHPGRSYEQYF

size: few
V: TRBV27
J: TRBJ1-6
D: -
DNA: TGTGCCAGCAGTTTTTCAGGGACGGCTTCACCCCTCCACTTT
CDR3: CASSFSGTASPLHF

size: many
V: TRBV5-1
J: TRBJ2-7
D: TRBD2
DNA: TGCGCCAGCAGCAGAGGGACTAGCGGACACTACGAGCAGTACTTC
CDR3: CASSRGTSGHYEQYF

size: -
V: TRBV7-9
J: TRBJ2-7
D: -
DNA: TGTGCCAGACCGGGCTATAGGGGTGGGAACGAGCAGTACTTC
CDR3: CARPGYRGGNEQYF

size: few
V: TRBV15
J: TRBJ2-7
D: -
DNA: TGTGCCACCAGCAGAGGAGGGGGGGCGGCCTACGAGCAGTACTTC
CDR3: CATSRGGGAAYEQYF

size: -
V: TRBV5-1
J: TRBJ2-6
D: -
DNA: TGCGCCAGCAGCTTAGAGCATTCTGGGGCCAACGTCCTGACTTTC
CDR3: CASSLEHSGANVLTF

size: many
V: TRBV29-1
J: TRBJ2-1
D: TRBD1
DNA: TGCAGCGTGCCGGGTGAGGGGGCGCACAATGAGCAGTTCTTC
CDR3: CSVPGEGAHNEQFF

size: -
V: TRBV7-2
J: TRBJ2-5
D: TRBD1
DNA: TGTGCCAGCAGCCCCTGGGGACAGGGGGTAGAGACCCAGTACTTC
CDR3: CASSPWGQGVETQYF